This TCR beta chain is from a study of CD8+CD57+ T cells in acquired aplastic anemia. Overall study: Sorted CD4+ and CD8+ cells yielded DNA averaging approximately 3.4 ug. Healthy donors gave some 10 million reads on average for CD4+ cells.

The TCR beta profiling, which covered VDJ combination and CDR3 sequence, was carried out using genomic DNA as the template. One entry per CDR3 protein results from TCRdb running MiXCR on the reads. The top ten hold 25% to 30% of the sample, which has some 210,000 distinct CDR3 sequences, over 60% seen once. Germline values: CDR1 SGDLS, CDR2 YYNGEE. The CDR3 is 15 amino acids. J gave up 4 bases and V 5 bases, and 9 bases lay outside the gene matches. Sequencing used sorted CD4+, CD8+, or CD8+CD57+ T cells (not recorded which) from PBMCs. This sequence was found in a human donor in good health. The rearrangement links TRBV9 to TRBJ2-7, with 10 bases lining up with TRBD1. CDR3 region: CASSPPGQGRYEQYF. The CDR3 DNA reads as TGTGCCAGCAGTCCTCCGGGACAGGGGCGGTACGAGCAGTACTTC.